This record concerns one T cell receptor (beta chain) sequence. Its antigen is undetermined. This sample is part of a study of cytomegalovirus exposure and HLA in healthy donors. Study findings and constraints: What a later analysis reportedly showed was that an Asian-associated ancestry cluster had fewer N-insertions than the approximately 700-donor mean.

The PCR ran on 60 Vbeta and 13 Jbeta primers. The method was immunoSEQ multiplex PCR; TCRdb's version includes in-frame clones alone and lacks a portion of them. This table holds approximately 150,000 clones, around two thirds found once. CDR1 is SGDLS and CDR2 is YYNGEE in the germline V gene. V gave up 4 bases and J gave up 4 bases, with 12 bases separating them. This CDR3 spans 14 amino acids. Material for sequencing was PBMCs. The receptor was derived from a young man in good health and CMV-seropositive. The V call is TRBV9, the J call TRBJ2-1; the D gene is possibly TRBD2 (5 bases). CDR3 region: CASSFLLEYNEQFF. The CDR3 DNA reads TGTGCCAGCAGCTTCCTACTAGAGTACAATGAGCAGTTCTTC.